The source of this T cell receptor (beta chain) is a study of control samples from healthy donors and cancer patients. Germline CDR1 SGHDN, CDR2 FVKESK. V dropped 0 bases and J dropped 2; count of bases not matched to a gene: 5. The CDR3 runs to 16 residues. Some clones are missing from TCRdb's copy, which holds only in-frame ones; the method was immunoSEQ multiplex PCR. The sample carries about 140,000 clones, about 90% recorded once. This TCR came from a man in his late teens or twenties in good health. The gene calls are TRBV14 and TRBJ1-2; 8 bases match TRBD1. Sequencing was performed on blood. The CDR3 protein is CASSQDSGQANYGYTF. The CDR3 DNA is TGTGCCAGCAGCCAAGATTCGGGACAGGCAAACTATGGCTACACCTTC.